This is a list of T cell receptor beta chains from one sample in a study of OX40 agonist ivuxolimab in advanced cancers. Libraries were prepared by immunoSEQ multiplex PCR; TCRdb keeps only in-frame clonotypes and omits some of them. The profile covers under 100,000 clones, with 88% appearing a single time and 0.72% taken by the ten largest. The sample in question was CD4+ or CD8+ T cells sorted from blood, obtained in a trial of the OX40 agonist ivuxolimab. The receptors come from an adult with an advanced solid tumor such as melanoma, head and neck, liver or kidney cancer. Each CDR3 is given with its conserved first and last residue. Each record gives: D gene, clone size, V gene, J gene, CDR3 DNA, CDR3 protein. The D gene is left open where the match is weak. Rows may omit the clone size; those that give it use once, few, many or a size class.

>TRBD1|-|TRBV5-6|TRBJ1-2
TGTGCCAGCAGCCGTGACAGGGTATATGGCTACACCTTC
CASSRDRVYGYTF
>TRBD2|-|TRBV6-6|TRBJ2-2
TGTGCCAGCAGCAAGTATAGACTAGCGGAGACCGGGGAGCTGTTTTTT
CASSKYRLAETGELFF
>TRBD1|-|TRBV6-1|TRBJ1-6
TGTGCCAGCAGTGGGGACAGGAGCTCCTATAATTCACCCCTCCACTTT
CASSGDRSSYNSPLHF
>-|once|TRBV11-2|TRBJ2-7
TGTGCCAGCAGGACCACGGGTGGAGCCTACGAGCAGTACTTC
CASRTTGGAYEQYF
>TRBD1|-|TRBV7-9|TRBJ1-2
TGTGCCAGCAGCTTATCTGGGACAGACTATGGCTACACCTTC
CASSLSGTDYGYTF
>-|-|TRBV30|TRBJ2-2
TGTGCCTGGAGTCCCGTTCGGGGCGGGGAGCTGTTTTTT
CAWSPVRGGELFF
>-|-|TRBV5-8|TRBJ2-7
TGTGCCAGCATCCCGGGCTTCCTCTCCTACGAGCAGTACTTC
CASIPGFLSYEQYF
>-|-|TRBV10-2|TRBJ2-1
TGCGCCAGCAGTGATCCTTTTAGCGTTGCCGCCAATGAGCAGTTCTTC
CASSDPFSVAANEQFF
>-|-|TRBV2|TRBJ2-5
TGTGCCAGCAGTCTTGACCGGGGACGTAACCAAGAGACCCAGTACTTC
CASSLDRGRNQETQYF
>TRBD2|-|TRBV6-6|TRBJ2-2
TGTGCCAGCAGCCACGGGAGGGAAAGGACCGGGGAGCTGTTTTTT
CASSHGRERTGELFF
>-|-|TRBV9|TRBJ1-5
TGTGCCAGCAGCGTAGAGCTTGATCAGCCCCAGCATTTT
CASSVELDQPQHF
>-|-|TRBV14|TRBJ2-7
TGTGCCAGCAGCCAAAGCACGGCGGGCCAGGCTCGGCAGTACTTC
CASSQSTAGQARQYF
>-|-|TRBV9|TRBJ2-2
TGTGCCAGCAGCGTAAAATCCCCGACGGATGCGAACACCGGGGAGCTGTTTTTT
CASSVKSPTDANTGELFF
>-|-|TRBV7-8|TRBJ1-3
TGTGCCAGCAGCTTAATGGGGGGAACCTCTGGAAACACCATATATTTT
CASSLMGGTSGNTIYF
>-|-|TRBV21-1|TRBJ1-3
TGTGCCAGCAGCAAATTGGGACAGGGGACGCACTTCCCTGGAAACACCATATATTTT
CASSKLGQGTHFPGNTIYF
>-|-|TRBV10-3|TRBJ2-2
TGTGCCATCAGTGCGGGGGAGCGAGGGGAGACCGGGGAGCTGTTTTTT
CAISAGERGETGELFF
>-|-|TRBV19|TRBJ1-1
TGTGCCAGTAGTGCGGTGGGGACTGAAGCTTTCTTT
CASSAVGTEAFF
>-|few|TRBV18|TRBJ1-1
TGTGCCAGCTCACCCAACAGGAAGAACACTGAAGCTTTCTTT
CASSPNRKNTEAFF
>-|-|TRBV6-5|TRBJ2-2
TGTGCCAGCAGAAAAGGACCGAACACCGGGGAGCTGTTTTTT
CASRKGPNTGELFF
>-|-|TRBV19|TRBJ1-1
TGTGCCAGTAGTGGATGGGGCAGGGGCCCGAACACTGAAGCTTTCTTT
CASSGWGRGPNTEAFF
>-|-|TRBV19|TRBJ2-3
TGTGCCAGTAGTACGAGACAGGCAGATACGCAGTATTTT
CASSTRQADTQYF
>-|-|TRBV18|TRBJ2-2
TGTGCCAGCTCATCCTCAAAAACCGGGGAGCTGTTTTTT
CASSSSKTGELFF
>-|-|TRBV21-1|TRBJ1-1
TGTGCCAGCAGCCCGATATCCGGGACAGGGGTTAGAGGGACTGAAGCTTTCTTT
CASSPISGTGVRGTEAFF